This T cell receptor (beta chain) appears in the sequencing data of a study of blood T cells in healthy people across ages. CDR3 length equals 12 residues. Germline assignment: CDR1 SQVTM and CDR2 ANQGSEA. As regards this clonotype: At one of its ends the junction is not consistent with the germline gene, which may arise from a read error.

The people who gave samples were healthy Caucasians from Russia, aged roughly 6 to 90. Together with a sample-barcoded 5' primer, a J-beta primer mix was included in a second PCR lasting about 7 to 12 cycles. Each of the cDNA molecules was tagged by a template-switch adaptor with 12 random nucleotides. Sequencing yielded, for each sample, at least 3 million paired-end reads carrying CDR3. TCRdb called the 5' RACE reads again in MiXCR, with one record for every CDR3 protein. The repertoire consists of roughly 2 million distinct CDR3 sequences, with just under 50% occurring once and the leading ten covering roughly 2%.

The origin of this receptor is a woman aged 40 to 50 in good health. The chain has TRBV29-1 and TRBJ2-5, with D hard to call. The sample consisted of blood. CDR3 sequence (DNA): TGCGGCGTTGAAGGCCTCGGGGAGACCCAGTACTTC. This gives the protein CGVEGLGETQYF.